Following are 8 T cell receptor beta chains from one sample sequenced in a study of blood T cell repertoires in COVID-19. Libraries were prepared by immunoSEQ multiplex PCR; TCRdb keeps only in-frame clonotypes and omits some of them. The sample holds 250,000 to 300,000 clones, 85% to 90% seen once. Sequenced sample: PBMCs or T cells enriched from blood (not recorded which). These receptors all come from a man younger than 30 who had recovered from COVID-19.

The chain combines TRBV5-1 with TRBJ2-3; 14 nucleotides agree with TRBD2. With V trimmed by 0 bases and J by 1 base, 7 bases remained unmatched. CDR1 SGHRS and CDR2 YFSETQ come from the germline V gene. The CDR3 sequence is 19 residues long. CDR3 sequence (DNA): TGCGCCAGCAGCTTGGGACTAGCGGGGGGGCCAACTGGCACAGATACGCAGTATTTT. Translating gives CASSLGLAGGPTGTDTQYF.

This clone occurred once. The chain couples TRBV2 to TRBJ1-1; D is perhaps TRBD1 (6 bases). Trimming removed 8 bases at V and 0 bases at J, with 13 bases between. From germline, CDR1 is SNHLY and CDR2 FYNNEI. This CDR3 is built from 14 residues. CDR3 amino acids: CASGKGGLNTEAFF. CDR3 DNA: TGTGCCAGCGGGAAAGGGGGTTTGAACACTGAAGCTTTCTTT. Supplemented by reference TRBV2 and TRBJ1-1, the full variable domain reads EPEVTQTPSHQVTQMGQEVILRCVPISNHLYFYWYRQILGQKVEFLVSFYNNEISEKSEIFDDQFSVERPDGSNFTLKIRSTKLEDSAMYFCASGKGGLNTEAFFGQGTRLTVV.

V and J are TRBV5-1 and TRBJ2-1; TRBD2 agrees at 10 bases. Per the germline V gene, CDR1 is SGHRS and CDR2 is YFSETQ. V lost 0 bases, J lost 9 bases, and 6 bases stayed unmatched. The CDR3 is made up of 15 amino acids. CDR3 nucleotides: TGCGCCAGCAGCTTGGGAGCGGGAGGGGGAGGTGAGCAGTTCTTC. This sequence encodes CASSLGAGGGGEQFF.

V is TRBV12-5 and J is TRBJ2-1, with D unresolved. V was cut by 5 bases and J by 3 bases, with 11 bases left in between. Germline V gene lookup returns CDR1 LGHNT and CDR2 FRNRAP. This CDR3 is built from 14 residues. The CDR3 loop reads CASGALNLYNEQFF. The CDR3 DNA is TGTGCTAGTGGTGCTCTAAACCTCTACAATGAGCAGTTCTTC. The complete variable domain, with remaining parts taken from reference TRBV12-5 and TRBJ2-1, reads DARVTQTPRHKVTEMGQEVTMRCQPILGHNTVFWYRQTMMQGLELLAYFRNRAPLDDSGMPKDRFSAEMPDATLATLKIQPSEPRDSAVYFCASGALNLYNEQFFGPGTRLTVL.

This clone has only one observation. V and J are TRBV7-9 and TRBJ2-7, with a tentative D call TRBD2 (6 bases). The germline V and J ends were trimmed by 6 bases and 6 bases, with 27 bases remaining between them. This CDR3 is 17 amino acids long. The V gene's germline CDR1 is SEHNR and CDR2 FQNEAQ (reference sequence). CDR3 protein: CASRSLKRTTLGGEQYF. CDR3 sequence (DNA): TGTGCCAGCAGGTCACTGAAAAGGACAACCCTGGGGGGCGAGCAGTACTTC.

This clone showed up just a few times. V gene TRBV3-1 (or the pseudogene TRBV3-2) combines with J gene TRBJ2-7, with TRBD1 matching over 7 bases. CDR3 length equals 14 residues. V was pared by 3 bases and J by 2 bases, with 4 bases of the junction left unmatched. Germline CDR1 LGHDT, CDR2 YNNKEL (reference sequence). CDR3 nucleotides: TGTGCCAGCAGCCACGGGACAGTACCCTACGAGCAGTACTTC. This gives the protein CASSHGTVPYEQYF.

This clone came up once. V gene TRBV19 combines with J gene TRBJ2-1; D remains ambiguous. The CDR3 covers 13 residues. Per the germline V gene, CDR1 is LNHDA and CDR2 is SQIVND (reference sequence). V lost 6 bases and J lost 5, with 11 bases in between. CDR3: CASSIARDNEQFF. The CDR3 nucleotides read TGTGCCAGTAGCATCGCACGGGACAATGAGCAGTTCTTC.

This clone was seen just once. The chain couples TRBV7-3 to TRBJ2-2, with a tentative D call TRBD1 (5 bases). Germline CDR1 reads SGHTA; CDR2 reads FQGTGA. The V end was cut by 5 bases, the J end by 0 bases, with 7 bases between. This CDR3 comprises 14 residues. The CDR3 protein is CASSATANTGELFF. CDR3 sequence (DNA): TGTGCCAGCAGCGCGACAGCGAACACCGGGGAGCTGTTTTTT.